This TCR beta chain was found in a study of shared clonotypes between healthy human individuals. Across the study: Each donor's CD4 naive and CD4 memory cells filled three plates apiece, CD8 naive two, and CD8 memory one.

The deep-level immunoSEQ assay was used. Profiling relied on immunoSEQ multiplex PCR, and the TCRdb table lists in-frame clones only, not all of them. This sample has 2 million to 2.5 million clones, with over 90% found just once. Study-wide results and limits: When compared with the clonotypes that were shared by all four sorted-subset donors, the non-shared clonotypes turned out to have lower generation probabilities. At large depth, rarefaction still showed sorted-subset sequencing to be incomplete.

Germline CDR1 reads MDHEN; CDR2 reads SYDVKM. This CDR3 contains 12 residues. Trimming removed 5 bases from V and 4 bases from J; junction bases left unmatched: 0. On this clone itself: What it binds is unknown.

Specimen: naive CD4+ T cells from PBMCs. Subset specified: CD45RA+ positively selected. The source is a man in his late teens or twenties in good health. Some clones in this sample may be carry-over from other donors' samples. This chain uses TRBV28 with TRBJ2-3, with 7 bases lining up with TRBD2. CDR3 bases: TGTGCCAGCAGTACTAGCGCAGATACGCAGTATTTT. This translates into CASSTSADTQYF.